This T cell receptor (beta chain) came from a study of regulatory T cells in long-lasting Graves disease. General study findings and limits: Persistent disease preferred TRBV28, TRBJ1-2 and TRBJ2-5.

Building the TCR beta libraries relied on iRepertoire HTBI primers, and CDR3 regions underwent Arm-PCR. TCRdb re-analysed the multiplex PCR reads in MiXCR, keeping a single row per CDR3 protein. There are 250,000 to 400,000 distinct CDR3 sequences in the sample; over 15% occur only once, and roughly 40% lies in the top ten. There are 15 residues in the CDR3. V lost 4 bases and J lost 4, with 16 bases in between. CDR1 is MNHNS, CDR2 SASEGT, per germline. This clonotype was observed at least ten times. Its antigen is not identified. Time point specified: newly diagnosed GD, antithyroid drugs for less than 3 months. From PBMCs, RNA was extracted and then used to make the TCR library.

The receptor's source is a female donor with Graves disease. The chain employs TRBV6-1 and TRBJ1-2; no clear D gene. The specimen was peripheral blood mononuclear cells (PBMCs), collected at new diagnosis, from a patient treated with antithyroid drugs. In DNA form, the CDR3 reads TGTGCCAGCAGTGGGGCCCCCAGTGGAGGCTATGGCTACACCTTC. Residues: CASSGAPSGGYGYTF.